What follows are 6 T cell receptor beta chains derived from one specimen sequenced in a study of siplizumab effects on memory and regulatory T cells. Assay: immunoSEQ multiplex PCR; the TCRdb copy retains only in-frame clones and omits some. The data contain about 120,000 clones, roughly 92% of them singletons. Sequenced material: CD4+ T cells sorted from blood. The receptor set was obtained from a human donor in good health.

The CDR3 sequence: CASSLLATNEKLFF. Here the CDR3 DNA reads TGCGCCAGCAGCTTACTTGCAACTAATGAAAAACTGTTTTTT. V is TRBV5-1 and J is TRBJ1-4; unclear D gene. This CDR3 comprises 14 residues. Germline assignment: CDR1 SGHRS and CDR2 YFSETQ. V shed 2 bases and J shed 0 bases, with 5 bases lying between them.

The chain combines TRBV7-9 with TRBJ2-3; D uncertain. V was cut by 4 bases and J by 0 bases, with 8 bases left in between. Germline values: CDR1 SEHNR, CDR2 FQNEAQ (reference sequence). This CDR3 is built from 14 residues. CDR3 in amino acids: CASSSIRSTDTQYF. The CDR3 bases are TGTGCCAGCAGCTCCATTCGGAGCACAGATACGCAGTATTTT.

This rearrangement joins TRBV5-4 to TRBJ2-1; D remains ambiguous. Deletions cut 4 bases from V and 7 bases from J, with 21 bases between. This CDR3 comprises 16 residues. Germline-derived CDR1 and CDR2 are SGHNT and YYREEE (reference sequence). CDR3 DNA sequence: TGTGCCAGCAGCCAAAGGAGCAGTTCCTTCGGGAATGAGCAGTTCTTC. Protein product: CASSQRSSSFGNEQFF. Supplemented by reference TRBV5-4 and TRBJ2-1, the full variable domain reads ETGVTQSPTHLIKTRGQQVTLRCSSQSGHNTVSWYQQALGQGPQFIFQYYREEENGRGNFPPRFSGLQFPNYSSELNVNALELDDSALYLCASSQRSSSFGNEQFFGPGTRLTVL.

V and J are TRBV6-1 and TRBJ2-7; possibly TRBD2 for D (5 bases). The CDR3 contains 14 residues. CDR1 and CDR2 (germline): MNHNS, SASEGT. Trimming shortened V by 4 bases and J by 3 bases, and 13 bases separated the two germline ends. The CDR3 spells CASSVVGGRYEQYF. The CDR3 DNA follows: TGTGCCAGCAGTGTGGTAGGCGGGCGCTACGAGCAGTACTTC.

The V call is TRBV5-1, the J call TRBJ2-1, with 11 bases identical to TRBD1. The CDR3 loop spans 15 amino acids. Germline V gene lookup returns CDR1 SGHRS and CDR2 YFSETQ. V lost 4 bases, J lost 7 bases, and 7 bases stayed unmatched. CDR3 residues: CASSRGQGEYNEQFF. DNA for the CDR3: TGCGCCAGCAGCCGGGGACAGGGGGAATATAATGAGCAGTTCTTC.

The chain has TRBV7-9 and TRBJ2-7; D is possibly TRBD1 (5 bases). Trimming shortened V by 1 base and J by 3 bases, and 13 bases separated the two germline ends. Per the germline V gene, CDR1 is SEHNR and CDR2 is FQNEAQ (reference sequence). The CDR3 totals 15 residues. The chain's CDR3 is CASSLGQGISYEQYF. The DNA for the CDR3 is TGTGCCAGCAGCTTAGGTCAGGGAATAAGCTACGAGCAGTACTTC. The entire variable domain, with the rest obtained from reference TRBV7-9 and TRBJ2-7, is as follows: DTGVSQNPRHKITKRGQNVTFRCDPISEHNRLYWYRQTLGQGPEFLTYFQNEAQLEKSRLLSDRFSAERPKGSFSTLEIQRTEQGDSAMYLCASSLGQGISYEQYFGPGTRLTVT.